One and the same sample provided the 26 T cell receptor beta chains below, sequenced in a study of metastatic and nonmetastatic thyroid tumors. Using MiXCR, TCRdb re-called clones from the PCR reads. Counted here are about 40,000 clones, over 10% occurring once; the ten biggest clones make up approximately 24%. Before thyroid surgery, none of the patients had received any treatment. Sample: blood. The receptors stem from a female donor with papillary thyroid cancer or a benign thyroid nodule (not recorded which). Some clones in this sample may be carry-over from other donors' samples.

Ten or more counts support this clone. The rearrangement joins TRBV18 to TRBJ2-6, with D possibly being TRBD1 or TRBD2 (5 bases each). The CDR3 consists of 17 residues. The V gene lost 1 base and the J gene lost 1 base, with 11 bases spanning the gap. Germline-derived CDR1 and CDR2 are KGHSH and LQKENI. The CDR3 here is CASSPLYGTSGANVLTF. DNA for the CDR3: TGTGCCAGCTCACCACTTTACGGGACGTCTGGGGCCAACGTCCTGACTTTC.

This clone appeared many times. The rearrangement joins TRBV7-9 to TRBJ1-4; weak D call: TRBD1 (5 bases). V lost 5 bases to trimming and J lost 2 bases, with 9 bases between them. The CDR3 extends over 14 amino acids. Germline V gives CDR1 SEHNR, CDR2 FQNEAQ (reference sequence). The CDR3 here is CASSIWGTNEKLFF. Here the CDR3 DNA reads TGTGCCAGCAGCATTTGGGGGACTAATGAAAAACTGTTTTTT.

The V gene is TRBV2, the J gene TRBJ1-2, with 7 nucleotides matching TRBD1. The trim removed 6 bases at V and 2 bases at J, leaving 9 bases unmatched. The CDR3 is 15 amino acids. Germline assignment: CDR1 SNHLY and CDR2 FYNNEI. Here the CDR3 reads CASSLDREANYGYTF. Here the CDR3 DNA reads TGTGCCAGCAGCCTAGACAGGGAGGCCAACTATGGCTACACCTTC.

This clone was counted at least ten times. The chain has TRBV18 and TRBJ2-1; 9 nucleotides agree with TRBD2. V gave up 2 bases and J gave up 3 bases; unmatched junction bases: 5. Germline loops: CDR1 KGHSH, CDR2 LQKENI. This CDR3 region has 16 residues. The CDR3 DNA reads as TGTGCCAGCTCACCATTGAGCGGGAGGTTCTACAATGAGCAGTTCTTC. Its protein is CASSPLSGRFYNEQFF.

This clone has ten or more counts. This chain links TRBV6-4 with TRBJ1-1; 9 nucleotides match TRBD1. V lost 4 bases, J lost 6 bases, and 3 bases stayed unmatched. Germline V gene sequence: CDR1 MRHNA, CDR2 SNTAGT. This CDR3 spans 13 amino acids. CDR3 DNA: TGTGCCAGCAGTGCGAGACAGGGGGCTGAAGCTTTCTTT. It yields the protein CASSARQGAEAFF.

In this sample, this clone turned up many times. The chain combines TRBV5-1 with TRBJ2-7; tentative D call: TRBD2 (5 bases). This CDR3 is built from 14 residues. Trimming took off 0 bases at V and 0 bases at J, with 7 bases between the two ends. Germline-derived CDR1 and CDR2 are SGHRS and YFSETQ. The CDR3 loop is CASSLASSSYEQYF. In DNA, the CDR3 is TGCGCCAGCAGCTTGGCTAGCAGCTCCTACGAGCAGTACTTC. The full variable domain, completed using reference TRBV5-1 and TRBJ2-7, is KAGVTQTPRYLIKTRGQQVTLSCSPISGHRSVSWYQQTPGQGLQFLFEYFSETQRNKGNFPGRFSGRQFSNSRSEMNVSTLELGDSALYLCASSLASSSYEQYFGPGTRLTVT.

The V call is TRBV30, the J call TRBJ2-1; D remains ambiguous. CDR3 size: 13 residues. V was pared by 2 bases and J by 5 bases, with 10 bases between. Looked up from germline, CDR1 is GTSNPN and CDR2 is SVGIG (reference sequence). CDR3 sequence reads: CAWSPPPDNEQFF. In DNA, the CDR3 is TGTGCCTGGAGTCCGCCCCCTGACAATGAGCAGTTCTTC.

This clone appeared many times. V is TRBV5-1 and J is TRBJ2-2, with D unclear. V was clipped by 0 bases and J by 3 bases, with 6 bases between them. The germline V gene has CDR1 SGHRS and CDR2 YFSETQ. The CDR3 totals 14 residues. CDR3 coding DNA: TGCGCCAGCAGCTTGGGCCATTACACCGGGGAGCTGTTTTTT. Protein: CASSLGHYTGELFF.

The chain uses TRBV20-1 and TRBJ2-7, with a possible D match to TRBD2 (7 bases). CDR1 DFQATT and CDR2 SNEGSKA come from the germline V gene (reference sequence). V shed 0 bases and J shed 1 base, with 16 bases lying between them. The CDR3 loop spans 16 amino acids. CDR3 sequence (DNA): TGCAGTGCTAGAGAGGGGGGGGCAGGGGTGTCCTACGAGCAGTACTTC. Translated: CSAREGGAGVSYEQYF.

This clone has a count of ten or more. This sample also contains other DNA sequences that code for the same CDR3. The chain couples TRBV12-3 or TRBV12-4 to TRBJ1-2; D remains unclear. Trimming removed 3 bases at V and 1 base at J, with 12 bases between. The CDR3 extends over 15 amino acids. The DNA for the CDR3 is TGTGCCAGCAGTTTTCTATCCGAATATAACTATGGCTACACCTTC. The encoded protein is CASSFLSEYNYGYTF.

This clone was seen repeatedly, ten times or more. V gene TRBV5-4 combines with J gene TRBJ1-6, with TRBD1 identical over 9 bases. V shed 4 bases and J 4 bases; nucleotides not matched to a gene: 3. CDR3 length: 15 residues. Germline V lookup: CDR1 SGHNT, CDR2 YYREEE (reference sequence). The CDR3 bases are TGTGCCAGCAGCCGGACAGGGGTTTATAATTCACCCCTCCACTTT. Translation: CASSRTGVYNSPLHF.

This clone was counted at least ten times. The V and J genes are TRBV7-8 and TRBJ1-1; TRBD1 matches at 10 bases. The CDR3 is 14 amino acids. With V trimmed by 0 bases and J by 6 bases, 1 base remained unmatched. Germline V CDR1 and CDR2: SGHVS, FQNEAQ. Here the CDR3 DNA reads TGTGCCAGCAGCTTAGCAGGACAGGGGGCTGAAGCTTTCTTT. Translation: CASSLAGQGAEAFF.

This clone was observed at least ten times. The chain recombines TRBV10-2 with TRBJ1-1; tentative D call: TRBD1 (6 bases). Trimming cost V 3 bases and J 5 bases, with 13 bases left between them. The CDR3 length is 14 residues. The germline CDR1 and CDR2 sequences are WSHSY and SAAADI. The CDR3 DNA reads as TGCGCCAGCAGTGACAGGCCAAGGGGGACTGAAGCTTTCTTT. Amino acid sequence: CASSDRPRGTEAFF.

At least ten counts were recorded for this clone. This chain uses TRBV20-1 with TRBJ2-1; TRBD2 aligns across 12 bases. The germline gives CDR1 DFQATT, CDR2 SNEGSKA (reference sequence). J gave up 10 bases and V 5 bases, and 6 bases lay outside the gene matches. CDR3 length equals 13 residues. The CDR3 here is CSASATSGSEQFF. The CDR3 region has the DNA TGCAGTGCTTCTGCGACTAGCGGGAGCGAGCAGTTCTTC.

This clone was observed a handful of times. Here the CDR3 DNA reads TGTGCCAGCAGCGGGGATAGCACAGATACGCAGTATTTT. Amino acid sequence: CASSGDSTDTQYF. The chain links TRBV12-3 or TRBV12-4 to TRBJ2-3; D possibly corresponds to TRBD2 (5 bases). The CDR3 consists of 13 residues. Trimming removed 6 bases from V and 0 bases from J, with 7 bases in between.

V is TRBV10-1 and J is TRBJ2-3, with 12 bases that match TRBD2. The CDR3 is made up of 18 amino acids. The V gene end was trimmed by 2 bases and the J gene end by 4 bases; junction bases not matched to a gene: 10. Germline lookup yields CDR1 WNHNN and CDR2 SYGVQD (reference sequence). The CDR3 DNA is TGCGCCAGCAGTGAGGGACTAGCGGGACCTAATCTCCCAGATACGCAGTATTTT. It specifies CASSEGLAGPNLPDTQYF.

This rearrangement joins TRBV5-1 to TRBJ1-2; D possibly corresponds to TRBD1 (6 bases). V dropped 2 bases and J dropped 0 bases, with 11 bases sitting between them. Germline-derived CDR1 and CDR2 are SGHRS and YFSETQ. This CDR3 contains 15 residues. The CDR3 DNA sequence: TGCGCCAGCAGCTTCGGACAGTCCCCTAACTATGGCTACACCTTC. It translates to CASSFGQSPNYGYTF.

This clone has a count of ten or more. J is TRBJ1-1 and V is TRBV27; weak D call: TRBD1 (5 bases). V gave up 6 bases and J gave up 5 bases, with 22 bases separating them. In germline, CDR1 is MNHEY, CDR2 SMNVEV (reference sequence). The CDR3 contains 16 residues. CDR3 region: CASRDLQGLRRTEAFF. Here the CDR3 DNA reads TGTGCCAGCAGGGACCTCCAGGGATTGAGGCGAACTGAAGCTTTCTTT.

There are many counts of this clone. The chain recombines TRBV5-5 with TRBJ1-1, with no clear D. The CDR3 has 13 residues. CDR1 and CDR2 from the germline V gene are SGHKS and YYEKEE (reference sequence). The germline V and J ends were trimmed by 6 bases and 1 base, with 10 bases remaining between them. Here the CDR3 reads CASTRTENTEAFF. The CDR3 nucleotides are TGTGCCAGCACCCGGACGGAGAACACTGAAGCTTTCTTT.

V and J are TRBV3-1 and TRBJ2-2, with D hard to call. The germline CDR1 and CDR2 sequences are LGHDT and YNNKEL (reference sequence). This CDR3 contains 14 residues. Trimming took off 7 bases at V and 2 bases at J, with 11 bases between the two ends. CDR3 sequence: CASTSGLNTGELFF. For the CDR3, the DNA is TGTGCCAGCACCTCCGGGCTTAACACCGGGGAGCTGTTTTTT.

The chain is built from TRBV11-1 and TRBJ2-7; D perhaps matches TRBD2 (5 bases). The germline V and J ends were trimmed by 7 bases and 10 bases, with 14 bases remaining between them. CDR3 size: 11 residues. Germline CDR1 is SGHAT and CDR2 is FQDESV (reference sequence). The CDR3 DNA is TGTGCCAGCATCTTCCTGGGAGATCAGTACTTC. Residues: CASIFLGDQYF.

This clone was detected many times. The chain recombines TRBV28 with TRBJ1-2, with 9 positions matching TRBD1. Trimming removed 4 bases from V and 6 bases from J; junction bases left unmatched: 3. This CDR3 region has 13 residues. CDR1 and CDR2 from the germline V gene are MDHEN and SYDVKM. The CDR3, as DNA: TGTGCCAGCAGTTGGACAGGGGTGGATGGCTACACCTTC. Encoded protein: CASSWTGVDGYTF.

Ten or more counts support this clone. The chain has TRBV11-2 and TRBJ2-7, with 7 bases identical to TRBD2. The CDR3 consists of 16 residues. Germline CDR1 SGHAT, CDR2 FQNNGV. The J segment lost 2 bases and the V segment lost 1 base, leaving 8 bases of the junction unmatched. The CDR3 here is CASSLGVVGGAYEQYF. CDR3 coding DNA: TGTGCCAGCAGCTTAGGGGTTGTGGGAGGGGCCTACGAGCAGTACTTC.

This clone was recorded at least ten times. The chain recombines TRBV29-1 with TRBJ2-7; perhaps TRBD1 as D (5 bases). Trimming stripped 7 bases from V and 6 bases from J, with 28 bases between. CDR1 SQVTM and CDR2 ANQGSEA come from the germline V gene. The CDR3 sequence is 16 residues long. CDR3 nucleotide sequence: TGCAGCGCTTCGTCGGCCAACCCAAGGGGTTTTGGCGAGCAGTACTTC. The encoded protein is CSASSANPRGFGEQYF.

This clone was picked up many times. J is TRBJ2-7 and V is TRBV14; 9 nucleotides line up with TRBD2. Trimming cost V 1 base and J 3 bases; bases outside gene matches: 1. The CDR3 spans 14 residues. The germline V gene has CDR1 SGHDN and CDR2 FVKESK. CDR3 DNA: TGTGCCAGCAGCCAAGTTAGCGGGAGCTACGAGCAGTACTTC. Its protein is CASSQVSGSYEQYF. Full variable domain (outside the CDR3, taken from reference TRBV14 and TRBJ2-7): EAGVTQFPSHSVIEKGQTVTLRCDPISGHDNLYWYRRVMGKEIKFLLHFVKESKQDESGMPNNRFLAERTGGTYSTLKVQPAELEDSGVYFCASSQVSGSYEQYFGPGTRLTVT.

This clone was recorded at least ten times. The chain has TRBV5-8 and TRBJ2-1; TRBD2 matches 7 bases. Unmatched junction bases numbered 3, after V lost 5 bases and J lost 7 bases. Germline V gives CDR1 SGHTS, CDR2 YDEGEE. This CDR3 region has 12 residues. The CDR3 protein is CASRDGRNEQFF. The CDR3 nucleotides read TGTGCCAGCAGGGACGGGAGGAATGAGCAGTTCTTC. Supplemented by reference TRBV5-8 and TRBJ2-1, the full variable domain reads EAGVTQSPTHLIKTRGQQATLRCSPISGHTSVYWYQQALGLGLQFLLWYDEGEERNRGNFPPRFSGRQFPNYSSELNVNALELEDSALYLCASRDGRNEQFFGPGTRLTVL.